The entry below gives a single TCR beta chain sequence along with its context. This entry comes from a study of blood T cell repertoires in COVID-19. CDR1 ENHRY and CDR2 SYGVKD come from the germline V gene. This CDR3 region has 13 residues. V was clipped by 3 bases and J by 4 bases, with 8 bases between them. Libraries were prepared by immunoSEQ multiplex PCR; TCRdb keeps only in-frame clonotypes and omits some of them. The sample lists approximately 65,000 clones, 85% to 90% occurring once. The sequence derives from a man in his fifties or sixties with acute or convalescent COVID-19. Sequenced material: peripheral blood. The J gene is TRBJ2-3, the V gene TRBV10-3; unclear D gene. The CDR3 DNA reads TGTGCCATCAGTGATGGGCAGGCAGATACGCAGTATTTT. Amino acids: CAISDGQADTQYF.